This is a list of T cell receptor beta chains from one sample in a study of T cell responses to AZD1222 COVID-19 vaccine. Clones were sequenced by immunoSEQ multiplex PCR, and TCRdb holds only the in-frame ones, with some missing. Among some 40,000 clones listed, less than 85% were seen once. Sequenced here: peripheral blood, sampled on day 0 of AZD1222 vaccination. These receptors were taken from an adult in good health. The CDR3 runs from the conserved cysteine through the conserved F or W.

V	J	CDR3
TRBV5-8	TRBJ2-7	CASSLRQPGFYEQYF
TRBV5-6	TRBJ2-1	CASSGGTASYNEQFF
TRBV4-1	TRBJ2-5	CASSQGLGGDSRETQYF
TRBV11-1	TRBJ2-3	CASSQEGRWADTQYF
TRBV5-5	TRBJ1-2	CASSLRGGAAGYTF
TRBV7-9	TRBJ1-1	CASSLLGGPAGNTEAFF
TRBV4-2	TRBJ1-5	CASSQSGQGSQPQHF
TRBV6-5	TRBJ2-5	CASSYPDRATQYF
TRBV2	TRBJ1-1	CASTAWDTNTEAFF
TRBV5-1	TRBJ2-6	CASSLDSYSGANVLTF
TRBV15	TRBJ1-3	CATSRDRKVAEGNTIYF
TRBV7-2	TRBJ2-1	CASSLQPGTGGNEQFF
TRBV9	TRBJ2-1	CASSERTRDEQFF
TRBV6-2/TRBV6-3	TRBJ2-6	CASSYDGRAAVSGANVLTF
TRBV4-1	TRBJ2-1	CASSPGTGTYNEQFF
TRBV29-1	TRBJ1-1	CSVLADRMNTEAFF
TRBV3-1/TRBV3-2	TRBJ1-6	CASSQVVGDSPLHF
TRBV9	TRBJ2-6	CASSVSVSGANVLTF
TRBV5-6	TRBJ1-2	CASSPGTGYTF
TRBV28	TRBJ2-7	CASSSVLDRVAYEQYF
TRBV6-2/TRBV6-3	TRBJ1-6	CASSYPRQAGSMDNSPLHF
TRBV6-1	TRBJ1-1	CASSESRGDTEAFF
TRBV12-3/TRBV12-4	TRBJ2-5	CASTWGSAETQYF
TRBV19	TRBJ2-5	CASSGRPQETQYF
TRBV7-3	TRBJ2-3	CASSAKSGGGRDTQYF